This TCR beta chain was recorded in a study of blood T cell repertoires in COVID-19 (dated by TCRdb to 2018 to 2021). For the study in its entirety: Collaborator samples came from the United States, Italy and Spain and covered acute and convalescent phases of COVID-19. HLA class I and class II types, where available, came from metadata supplied by the sample provider rather than from assay-based typing. A freely available public database, intended as a resource for researchers studying the immune response to SARS-CoV-2, is where the repertoires were released. Sample metadata almost always included a de-identified subject ID, COVID-19 status, age in years and sex. The samples were drawn from two sources: the first 160 participants of the ongoing ImmuneRACE study, and 1,200 or so subjects contributed by 6 global collaborators. The prospective study material was composed of cDNA or gDNA derived from T cells, B-cell-depleted T cells, or PBMCs. The dataset comprised deeply sampled blood TCRbeta repertoires from subjects exposed to, actively infected with, or recovered from COVID-19.

Counted from cysteine to phenylalanine, this CDR3 has 16 amino acids. The only DNA kept is the CDR3, 48 bases in frame from the first base. V ends up 3 bases short and J 3 bases short, with an unmatched junction base count of 6. CDR1 and CDR2 are drawn from the germline V gene (reference sequence): SGHNT, YYREEE. Whole blood was collected in K2EDTA tubes by collaborating institutions according to the institutions' own protocols. For TCRbeta analysis, collaborator samples were shipped as frozen whole blood, as isolated PBMCs, or as DNA extracted from either sample type. The paper's findings and limits, for the study overall: The quantity of clinical and demographic metadata differed by source and by participant and was supplied without curation.

TCRbeta CDR3 regions were amplified from genomic DNA by means of the immunoSEQ Assay, a bias-controlled multiplex PCR. In the source study's methods: Within the assay, amplification of reference gene primers was used to estimate how many nucleated cells each sample contained. To quantify the absolute abundance of each unique TCRbeta CDR3 rearrangement, sequence reads were collapsed and filtered. For each sample, productive Simpson clonality was calculated as the square root of Simpson's diversity index across productive rearrangements. TCRdb's version of the immuneACCESS table is confined to in-frame rearrangements and falls short of the full clone set. An unresolved V gene accounts for under half of the shortfall where checked; the remainder is of unknown origin. V and J calls and clone size are given by that table; D and trimming were obtained from the DNA. The table for this sample lists approximately 110,000 clones; roughly 80% of them were counted only once. The top ten hold less than 2% of the sample.

With regard to this clone: Its antigen target is currently unknown. No qualities accompany the bases; no much larger clone lies one base away.

This clonotype was obtained from a man aged 45-65 years with acute or convalescent COVID-19. The rearranged segments are TRBV5-4 and TRBJ2-5, with 12 middle bases fitting TRBD2. The sequencing input was peripheral blood. The CDR3 corresponds to CASSSWTSGVEETQYF. In nucleotides, the sequence is TGTGCCAGCAGCTCCTGGACTAGCGGGGTGGAAGAGACCCAGTACTTC.